This TCR beta chain came from a study of early T cells in non-severe SARS-CoV-2 infection. Background on the study: Unpaired chains resulted from sequencing bulk RNA of unsorted whole blood. Study-level results: CD4 and private specificities were missed by VDJdb matching, which favored anti-spike CD8 responses.

The CDR3 has 15 residues. CDR1 and CDR2 (germline): SGHRS, YFSETQ. The V segment lost 5 bases and the J segment 3 bases; nucleotides outside the gene matches: 5. Unique molecular identifiers (one per individual cDNA molecule) were attached. TCRdb called the 5' RACE reads again in MiXCR, with one record for every CDR3 protein. The sample shows some 71,000 distinct CDR3 sequences, 10% to 15% of them seen only once. This clonotype was seen a handful of times. No antigen is known for it. The receptor was derived from an adult who was a healthcare worker with PCR-confirmed SARS-CoV-2 infection or an uninfected control (not recorded which). The gene calls are TRBV5-1 and TRBJ1-5; 10 positions agree with TRBD1. Sequencing was performed on whole blood. The CDR3 DNA reads TGCGCCAGCAGACCCGGGACAGGGGACAATCAGCCCCAGCATTTT. Translating it yields CASRPGTGDNQPQHF.